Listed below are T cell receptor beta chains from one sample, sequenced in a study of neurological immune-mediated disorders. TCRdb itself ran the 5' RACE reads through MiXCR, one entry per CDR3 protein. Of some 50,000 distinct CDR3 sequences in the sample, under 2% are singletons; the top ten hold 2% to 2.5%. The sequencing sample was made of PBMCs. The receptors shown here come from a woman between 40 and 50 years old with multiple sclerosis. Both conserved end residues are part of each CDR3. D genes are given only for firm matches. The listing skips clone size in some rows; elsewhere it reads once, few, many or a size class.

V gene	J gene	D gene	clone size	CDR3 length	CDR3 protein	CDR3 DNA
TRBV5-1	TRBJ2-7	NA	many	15	CASSLSVRGTDEQYF	TGCGCCAGCAGCTTGAGTGTCAGGGGAACGGACGAGCAGTACTTC
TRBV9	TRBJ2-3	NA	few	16	CASSVTSTGSTDTKYF	TGTGCCAGCAGCGTTACCAGTACCGGGTCCACAGATACGAAGTATTTT
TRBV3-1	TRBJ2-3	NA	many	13	CASSQASTDTQYF	TGTGCCAGCAGCCAGGCTAGCACAGATACGCAGTATTTT
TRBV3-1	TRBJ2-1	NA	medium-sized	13	CASSQDVDNEQFF	TGTGCCAGCAGCCAAGATGTGGATAATGAGCAGTTCTTC
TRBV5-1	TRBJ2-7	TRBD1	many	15	CASTLGTGITYEQYF	TGCGCCAGCACCCTCGGGACAGGTATTACCTACGAGCAGTACTTC
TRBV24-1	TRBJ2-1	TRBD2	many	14	CATQSGGRGNEQFF	TGTGCCACCCAGAGCGGGGGGCGGGGGAATGAGCAGTTCTTC
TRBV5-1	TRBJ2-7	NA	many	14	CASSSFSQGGEQYF	TGCGCCAGCAGCTCCTTCTCCCAAGGAGGCGAGCAGTACTTC
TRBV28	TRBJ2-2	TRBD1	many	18	CASSPRTGGLLNTGELFF	TGTGCCAGCAGTCCTAGGACAGGGGGCCTCCTTAACACCGGGGAGCTGTTTTTT
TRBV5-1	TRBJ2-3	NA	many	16	CASSLGAGQSTDTQYF	TGCGCCAGCAGCCTCGGGGCGGGACAGAGCACAGATACGCAGTATTTT
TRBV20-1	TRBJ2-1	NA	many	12	CSASSRRNEQFF	TGCAGTGCTAGTTCACGGCGCAATGAGCAGTTCTTC
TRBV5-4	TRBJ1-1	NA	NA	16	CASSFGTLSMNTEAFF	TGTGCCAGCAGCTTTGGGACCCTGTCTATGAACACTGAAGCTTTCTTT
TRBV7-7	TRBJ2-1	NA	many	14	CASSYARGANEQFF	TGTGCCAGCAGTTATGCAAGGGGGGCAAATGAGCAGTTCTTC
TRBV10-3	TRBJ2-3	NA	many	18	CAIGGVLPGHRTTDTQYF	TGTGCCATCGGGGGGGTGTTACCGGGACACCGAACCACAGATACGCAGTATTTT
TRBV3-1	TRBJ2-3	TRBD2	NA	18	CPSHPGGGGAGMADTQYF	TGTCCCAGCCACCCCGGGGGAGGTGGAGCGGGGATGGCAGATACGCAGTATTTT
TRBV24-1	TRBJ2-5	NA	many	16	CATSDSDSFGQETQYF	TGTGCCACCAGTGACTCTGACTCCTTCGGCCAAGAGACCCAGTACTTC
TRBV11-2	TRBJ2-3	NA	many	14	CASSLDPSPDTQYF	TGTGCCAGCAGCTTAGACCCCTCCCCAGATACGCAGTATTTT
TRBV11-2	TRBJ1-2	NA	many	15	CASSYPGLLIDGYTF	TGTGCCAGCAGCTACCCGGGTCTCCTTATCGATGGCTACACCTTC
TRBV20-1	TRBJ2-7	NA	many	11	CSARNTYEQYF	TGCAGTGCTAGAAATACCTACGAGCAGTACTTC
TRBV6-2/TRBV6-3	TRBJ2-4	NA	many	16	CASSKPTQGAKNIQYF	TGTGCCAGCAGTAAACCGACCCAGGGGGCCAAAAACATTCAGTACTTC
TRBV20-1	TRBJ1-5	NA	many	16	CSARGARNYSNQPQHF	TGCAGTGCTAGAGGCGCCAGAAACTATAGCAATCAGCCCCAGCATTTT
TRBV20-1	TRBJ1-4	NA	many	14	CSARAASANEKQFF	TGCAGTGCTAGAGCCGCGTCGGCTAATGAAAAACAGTTTTTT
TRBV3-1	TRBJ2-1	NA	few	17	CASSQWGDSSFYNEQFF	TGTGCCAGCAGCCAATGGGGGGACAGTAGTTTTTACAATGAGCAGTTCTTC
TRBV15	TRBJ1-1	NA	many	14	CATSRDLGRPEAFF	TGTGCCACCAGCAGAGATCTGGGCAGGCCTGAAGCTTTCTTT
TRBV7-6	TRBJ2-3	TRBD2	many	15	CASSPSGGLTDTQYF	TGTGCCAGCAGTCCCAGCGGGGGGCTCACAGATACGCAGTATTTT
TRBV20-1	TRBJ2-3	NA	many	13	CSAKDHLTDTQYF	TGCAGTGCTAAAGACCATCTCACAGATACGCAGTATTTT
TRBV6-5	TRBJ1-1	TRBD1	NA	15	CASSLGQVLHTEAFF	TGTGCCAGTTCTCTGGGACAGGTGTTACATACTGAAGCTTTCTTT
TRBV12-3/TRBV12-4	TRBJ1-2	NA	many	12	CASGTGWESYTF	TGTGCCAGCGGAACAGGCTGGGAGAGCTACACCTTC
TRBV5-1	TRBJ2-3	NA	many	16	CASSPPGTLRTDTQYF	TGCGCCAGCAGCCCCCCAGGAACATTACGCACAGATACGCAGTATTTT
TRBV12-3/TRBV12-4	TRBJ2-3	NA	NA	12	CASSPKGDTQYF	TGTGCCAGCAGTCCTAAGGGAGATACGCAGTATTTT
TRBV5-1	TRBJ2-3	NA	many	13	CASSRWTPSQTYF	TGCGCCAGCAGCAGGTGGACTCCCAGTCAAACGTATTTT
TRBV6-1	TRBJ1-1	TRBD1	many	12	CASSPQGSEAFF	TGTGCCAGCAGCCCACAGGGGTCTGAAGCTTTCTTT
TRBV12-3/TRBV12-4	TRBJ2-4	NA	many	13	CASSLSRKNIQYF	TGTGCCAGCAGTTTAAGCCGTAAAAACATTCAGTACTTC
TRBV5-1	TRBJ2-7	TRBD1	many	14	CASSSPGGGYEQYF	TGCGCCAGCAGTTCCCCAGGGGGCGGGTACGAGCAGTACTTC
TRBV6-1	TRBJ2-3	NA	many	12	CASSEGEVLQYF	TGTGCCAGCAGTGAAGGGGAGGTCTTGCAGTATTTT
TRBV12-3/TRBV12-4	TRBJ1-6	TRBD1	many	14	CASSQTGVDSPLHF	TGTGCCAGCAGCCAGACAGGGGTAGATTCACCCCTCCACTTT
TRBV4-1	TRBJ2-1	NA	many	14	CASSHFRGTNEQFF	TGCGCCAGCAGCCACTTTCGGGGTACAAATGAGCAGTTCTTC
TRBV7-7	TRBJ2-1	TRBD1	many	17	CASSPLKGQGDYNEQFF	TGTGCCAGCAGCCCCCTAAAGGGACAGGGGGATTACAATGAGCAGTTCTTC
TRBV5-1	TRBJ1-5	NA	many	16	CASSPRGGEVNQPQHF	TGCGCCAGCAGCCCGAGGGGGGGCGAGGTAAATCAGCCCCAGCATTTT
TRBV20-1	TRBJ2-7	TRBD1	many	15	CSARDMRQGDSEQYF	TGCAGTGCTAGAGATATGAGACAGGGGGATAGCGAGCAGTACTTC
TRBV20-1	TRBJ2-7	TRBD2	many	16	CSAPAEGAGGLYEQYF	TGCAGTGCTCCCGCCGAGGGAGCGGGGGGCCTCTACGAGCAGTACTTC
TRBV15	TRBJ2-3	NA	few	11	CATRGTDTQYF	TGTGCCACCCGGGGTACAGATACGCAGTATTTT
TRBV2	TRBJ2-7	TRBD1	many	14	CASSYGTGRDEQYF	TGTGCCAGCAGTTACGGGACAGGGAGGGACGAGCAGTACTTC
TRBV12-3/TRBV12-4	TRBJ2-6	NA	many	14	CASSRGSGANVLTF	TGTGCCAGCAGTAGGGGTTCTGGGGCCAACGTCCTGACTTTC
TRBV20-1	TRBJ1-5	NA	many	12	CSARRASQPQHF	TGCAGTGCTCGGAGAGCGTCTCAGCCCCAGCATTTT
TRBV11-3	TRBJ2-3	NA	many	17	CASSSAADSSSTDTQYF	TGTGCCAGCAGCTCGGCTGCGGACAGCTCTAGCACAGATACGCAGTATTTT
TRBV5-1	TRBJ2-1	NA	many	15	CASSLIDPGGNEQFF	TGCGCCAGCAGCTTGATTGATCCCGGTGGGAATGAGCAGTTCTTC
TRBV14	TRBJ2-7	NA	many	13	CASSRMFSGEQYF	TGTGCCAGCAGCCGGATGTTCTCAGGCGAGCAGTACTTC
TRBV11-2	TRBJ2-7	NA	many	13	CASSLVSRGEQYF	TGTGCCAGCAGCTTAGTGTCGAGGGGCGAGCAGTACTTC
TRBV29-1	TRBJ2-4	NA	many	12	CSVHPGEGIQYF	TGCAGCGTCCACCCGGGTGAAGGCATTCAGTACTTC
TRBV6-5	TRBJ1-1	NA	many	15	CASSYFTFMNTEAFF	TGTGCCAGCAGTTACTTTACTTTCATGAACACTGAAGCTTTCTTT
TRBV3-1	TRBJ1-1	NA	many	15	CASSHERAGSTEAFF	TGTGCCAGCAGCCATGAACGGGCCGGTAGCACTGAAGCTTTCTTT
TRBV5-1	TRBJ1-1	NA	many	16	CASRHGGGAPSTEAFF	TGCGCCAGCAGGCATGGGGGAGGGGCCCCTAGCACTGAAGCTTTCTTT
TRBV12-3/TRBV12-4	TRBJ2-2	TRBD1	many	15	CAGGGGTGNTGELFF	TGTGCCGGGGGTGGAGGGACAGGGAACACCGGGGAGCTGTTTTTT
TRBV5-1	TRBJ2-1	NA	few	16	CASSLTSAGYYNEQFF	TGCGCCAGCAGCTTAACCTCCGCCGGCTACTACAATGAGCAGTTCTTC